These 29 T cell receptor beta chains share one sample of origin, sequenced in a study of blood T cell repertoires in COVID-19. Only in-frame clones appear in the TCRdb table, and some are missing; sequencing was by immunoSEQ multiplex PCR. The sample lists some 69,000 clones, about nine tenths occurring once. The sample consisted of peripheral blood. The source of these receptors is a man aged 50 to 60 with COVID-19, enrolled during active disease.

This chain joins TRBV5-1 and TRBJ2-2, with 7 bases lining up with TRBD1. V shed 2 bases, J shed 0 bases, and the junction held 1 base outside the gene matches. From germline, CDR1 is SGHRS and CDR2 YFSETQ. There are 15 residues in the CDR3. DNA of the CDR3: TGCGCCAGCAGCTTAGGGACAGCGAACACCGGGGAGCTGTTTTTT. It codes for CASSLGTANTGELFF.

This clone was recorded a few times. V gene TRBV13 combines with J gene TRBJ2-5, with a tentative D call TRBD2 (5 bases). From germline, CDR1 is PRHDT and CDR2 FYEKMQ (reference sequence). Trimming removed 6 bases at V and 5 bases at J, with 16 bases between. CDR3 length equals 14 residues. The CDR3 protein is CASSGRAMGETQYF. The CDR3 bases are TGTGCCAGCAGTGGGCGGGCTATGGGGGAGACCCAGTACTTC.

The chain carries TRBV29-1 and TRBJ1-1; a weak D match, TRBD1 (6 bases). CDR3 length: 12 amino acids. The germline V and J ends were trimmed by 7 bases and 4 bases, with 13 bases remaining between them. The germline gives CDR1 SQVTM, CDR2 ANQGSEA. CDR3: CSGNREGTEAFF. DNA of the CDR3: TGCAGCGGGAACAGGGAGGGCACTGAAGCTTTCTTT.

The chain recombines TRBV13 with TRBJ2-1; TRBD2 matches 8 bases. This CDR3 is 15 amino acids long. Germline-derived CDR1 and CDR2 are PRHDT and FYEKMQ (reference sequence). V was clipped by 0 bases and J by 9 bases; unmatched bases: 7. The CDR3 DNA is TGTGCCAGCAGCTTAGGGGCGGGAGGTTTCGGTGAGCAGTTCTTC. It specifies CASSLGAGGFGEQFF.

This chain links TRBV6-2 or TRBV6-3 with TRBJ1-6; D remains unclear. The CDR3 runs 16 residues. With 0 bases removed from V and 9 bases from J, the gap between germline ends came to 15 bases. The germline CDR1 and CDR2 sequences are MNHEY and SVGEGT. The CDR3: CASSYSSGRRSSPLHF. CDR3 nucleotides: TGTGCCAGCAGTTACTCGTCGGGCAGGAGGAGTTCACCCCTCCACTTT.

The gene calls are TRBV9 and TRBJ2-2; TRBD2 aligns across 7 bases. Per the germline V gene, CDR1 is SGDLS and CDR2 is YYNGEE. CDR3 length: 15 residues. Trimming took 6 bases from V and 0 from J; bases not matched to a gene: 5. The DNA for the CDR3 is TGTGCCAGCACGGCTAGCGGAGCGAACACCGGGGAGCTGTTTTTT. This sequence encodes CASTASGANTGELFF.

Only one count was recorded for this clone. The CDR3 DNA is TGTGCCAGCTCATTATTAGCGGGAGCGGACAATGAGCAGTTCTTC. Translated: CASSLLAGADNEQFF. The rearrangement links TRBV18 to TRBJ2-1; 9 bases line up with TRBD2. Trimming took 5 bases from V and 5 from J; bases not matched to a gene: 7. This CDR3 spans 15 amino acids. Germline V gene lookup returns CDR1 KGHSH and CDR2 LQKENI.

The chain carries TRBV7-2 and TRBJ1-6; 9 bases align to TRBD1. Germline loops: CDR1 SGHTA, CDR2 FQGNSA. V shed 6 bases and J 4 bases; nucleotides not matched to a gene: 4. The CDR3 spans 15 residues. The CDR3 sequence: CASRTGGSYNSPLHF. The CDR3 coding sequence is TGTGCCAGCAGGACAGGGGGTTCATATAATTCACCCCTCCACTTT.

This chain links TRBV9 with TRBJ1-3; 7 bases align to TRBD1. With V trimmed by 0 bases and J by 7 bases, 4 bases remained unmatched. This CDR3 region has 14 residues. CDR1 and CDR2 from the germline V gene are SGDLS and YYNGEE. The CDR3 reads CASSVGRGLNTIYF. Here the CDR3 DNA reads TGTGCCAGCAGCGTAGGAAGGGGGCTGAACACCATATATTTT. Full variable domain (rest looked up from reference TRBV9 and TRBJ1-3): DSGVTQTPKHLITATGQRVTLRCSPRSGDLSVYWYQQSLDQGLQFLIQYYNGEERAKGNILERFSAQQFPDLHSELNLSSLELGDSALYFCASSVGRGLNTIYFGEGSWLTVV.

The J gene is TRBJ1-2, the V gene TRBV19, with a tentative D call TRBD1 (5 bases). CDR3 length equals 13 residues. Germline V CDR1 and CDR2: LNHDA, SQIVND (reference sequence). V was cut by 9 bases and J by 5 bases, with 16 bases left in between. For the CDR3, the DNA is TGTGCCAGCTCTACAGGTGATGGGTATGGCTACACCTTC. Translation gives CASSTGDGYGYTF.

Here the CDR3 reads CASSPTVGGNYGYTF. In nucleotides, the CDR3 is TGTGCCAGCAGCCCAACTGTCGGGGGAAACTATGGCTACACCTTC. The genes are TRBV2 and TRBJ1-2; D might be TRBD1 (5 bases). The germline V gene has CDR1 SNHLY and CDR2 FYNNEI. V lost 6 bases to trimming and J lost 2 bases, with 16 bases between them. This CDR3 has 15 residues.

V gene TRBV7-9 combines with J gene TRBJ1-6; D unresolved. The germline V gene encodes CDR1 SEHNR and CDR2 FQNEAQ (reference sequence). The CDR3 spans 17 residues. V lost 3 bases and J lost 0, with 12 bases in between. The CDR3 region is CASSFYRSGSYNSPLHF. In DNA form, the CDR3 reads TGTGCCAGCAGCTTTTATCGAAGCGGCTCCTATAATTCACCCCTCCACTTT. Using reference TRBV7-9 and TRBJ1-6 for the parts outside the CDR3, the full variable domain is DTGVSQNPRHKITKRGQNVTFRCDPISEHNRLYWYRQTLGQGPEFLTYFQNEAQLEKSRLLSDRFSAERPKGSFSTLEIQRTEQGDSAMYLCASSFYRSGSYNSPLHFGNGTRLTVT.

The rearrangement links TRBV2 to TRBJ2-1; 10 nucleotides match TRBD2. Trimming removed 6 bases from V and 2 bases from J; junction bases left unmatched: 7. This CDR3 has 16 residues. Germline lookup yields CDR1 SNHLY and CDR2 FYNNEI. CDR3 DNA sequence: TGTGCCAGCAGGAGGGAACTAGCGGGGACCTACAATGAGCAGTTCTTC. Translating it yields CASRRELAGTYNEQFF.

This rearrangement joins TRBV7-6 to TRBJ2-1; D unclear. V lost 2 bases to trimming and J lost 8 bases, with 4 bases between them. The CDR3 contains 11 residues. Per germline, CDR1 SGHVS and CDR2 FNYEAQ. DNA of the CDR3: TGTGCCAGCAGCTTATCGGATGAGCAGTTCTTC. Translation gives CASSLSDEQFF.

This chain uses TRBV14 with TRBJ1-6, with D uncertain. The germline V gene has CDR1 SGHDN and CDR2 FVKESK. CDR3 length: 18 residues. The ends were cut back, 0 bases at V and 7 bases at J, with 19 bases in the middle. The CDR3 region has the DNA TGTGCCAGCAGCCAAGATGCGTTCTGGAGTTCCTTCAATTCACCCCTCCACTTT. Translation: CASSQDAFWSSFNSPLHF.

This clone was detected only once. This chain links TRBV11-3 with TRBJ1-3; D is unclear. V lost 1 base to trimming and J lost 1 base, with 5 bases between them. This CDR3 spans 14 amino acids. Per germline, CDR1 SGHNT and CDR2 YENEEA. The CDR3 spells CASSLAGSGNTIYF. The CDR3 nucleotides are TGTGCCAGCAGCTTAGCCGGTTCTGGAAACACCATATATTTT.

The chain carries TRBV5-1 and TRBJ2-4; TRBD1 matches at 11 bases. The germline CDR1 and CDR2 sequences are SGHRS and YFSETQ. The V gene end was trimmed by 4 bases and the J gene end by 6 bases; junction bases not matched to a gene: 3. This CDR3 is 14 amino acids long. The CDR3 region is CASSLGTGGNIQYF. The CDR3 bases are TGCGCCAGCAGCCTCGGGACAGGGGGAAACATTCAGTACTTC. The whole variable domain, remainder taken from reference TRBV5-1 and TRBJ2-4, is KAGVTQTPRYLIKTRGQQVTLSCSPISGHRSVSWYQQTPGQGLQFLFEYFSETQRNKGNFPGRFSGRQFSNSRSEMNVSTLELGDSALYLCASSLGTGGNIQYFGAGTRLSVL.

The chain combines TRBV29-1 with TRBJ1-1; D is ambiguous. This CDR3 region has 14 residues. Germline V gene sequence: CDR1 SQVTM, CDR2 ANQGSEA. Between the trimmed V and J ends, which lost 5 bases and 5 bases, there was a span of 18 bases. The CDR3 nucleotides are TGCAGCGTTCTCCTCGACTCGGTCCCGACTGAAGCTTTCTTT. Translated, it gives CSVLLDSVPTEAFF. The full variable domain, with the rest looked up from reference TRBV29-1 and TRBJ1-1, is SAVISQKPSRDICQRGTSLTIQCQVDSQVTMMFWYRQQPGQSLTLIATANQGSEATYESGFVIDKFPISRPNLTFSTLTVSNMSPEDSSIYLCSVLLDSVPTEAFFGQGTRLTVV.

This sequence joins TRBV27 and TRBJ2-7, with TRBD2 matching 9 bases. V was clipped by 4 bases and J by 4 bases; unmatched bases: 14. Germline lookup yields CDR1 MNHEY and CDR2 SMNVEV (reference sequence). The CDR3 length is 17 residues. DNA for the CDR3: TGTGCCAGCAGTTCCCTTCCTAGCGGGGCAGTACATTACGAGCAGTACTTC. Protein sequence: CASSSLPSGAVHYEQYF.

This chain links TRBV7-2 with TRBJ1-2; perhaps TRBD1 as D (5 bases). CDR3 length: 14 residues. Germline CDR1 and CDR2: SGHTA and FQGNSA. Trimming stripped 5 bases from V and 8 bases from J, with 18 bases between. CDR3 sequence (DNA): TGTGCCAGCAGCCAAAACCAGGGTTTGGGCGGCTACACCTTC. Its protein product is CASSQNQGLGGYTF.

The genes are TRBV5-6 and TRBJ1-2, with D possibly being TRBD1 (6 bases). The CDR3 has 12 amino acids. Germline CDR1 and CDR2: SGHDT and YYEEEE. Trimming took 4 bases from V and 7 from J, leaving 11 bases between them. The chain's CDR3 is CASSARGFGYTF. CDR3 sequence (DNA): TGTGCCAGCAGCGCTAGGGGGTTTGGCTACACCTTC. Full variable domain (missing parts from reference TRBV5-6 and TRBJ1-2): DAGVTQSPTHLIKTRGQQVTLRCSPKSGHDTVSWYQQALGQGPQFIFQYYEEEERQRGNFPDRFSGHQFPNYSSELNVNALLLGDSALYLCASSARGFGYTFGSGTRLTVV.

This clone turned up a few times. The chain has TRBV10-2 and TRBJ2-5; 8 nucleotides align to TRBD2. V dropped 6 bases and J dropped 4; count of bases not matched to a gene: 7. Germline V lookup: CDR1 WSHSY, CDR2 SAAADI. This CDR3 is built from 14 residues. In DNA form, the CDR3 reads TGCGCCAGCAGGCTGGGCCTAGCGGGAGAGACCCAGTACTTC. Its translation: CASRLGLAGETQYF.

The chain joins TRBV18 to TRBJ2-3; D is perhaps TRBD2 (6 bases). Germline CDR1 and CDR2: KGHSH and LQKENI. The CDR3 spans 16 residues. Trimming pared 6 bases from V and 4 bases from J, leaving 20 bases between. DNA for the CDR3: TGTGCCAGCTCCCTCCGCCGCGGGAATTTCGCAGATACGCAGTATTTT. This translates into CASSLRRGNFADTQYF.

The chain recombines TRBV5-1 with TRBJ1-3; D unclear. The CDR3 length is 16 residues. The germline V and J ends were trimmed by 1 base and 4 bases, with 15 bases remaining between them. Germline CDR1 is SGHRS and CDR2 is YFSETQ. The CDR3 region has the DNA TGCGCCAGCAGCTTGAATGCTGTCCCGGGAGGAAACACCATATATTTT. Encoded protein: CASSLNAVPGGNTIYF.

This clone is a singleton in its sample. The chain carries TRBV5-1 and TRBJ2-1, with TRBD1 as a possible D gene (6 bases). Germline lookup yields CDR1 SGHRS and CDR2 YFSETQ. With 0 bases removed from V and 3 bases from J, the gap between germline ends came to 10 bases. The CDR3 is 15 residues long. The CDR3 DNA reads TGCGCCAGCAGCTTGGAAGGGGGAAACTACAATGAGCAGTTCTTC. It is translated as CASSLEGGNYNEQFF. Complete variable domain (other parts from reference TRBV5-1 and TRBJ2-1): KAGVTQTPRYLIKTRGQQVTLSCSPISGHRSVSWYQQTPGQGLQFLFEYFSETQRNKGNFPGRFSGRQFSNSRSEMNVSTLELGDSALYLCASSLEGGNYNEQFFGPGTRLTVL.

The CDR3 sequence is CASGTSVGTTDTQYF. Written as DNA, the CDR3 is TGTGCCAGCGGGACTAGCGTGGGTACCACAGATACGCAGTATTTT. The V and J genes are TRBV7-2 and TRBJ2-3, with 10 bases that match TRBD2. Germline assignment: CDR1 SGHTA and CDR2 FQGNSA. The trim removed 8 bases at V and 2 bases at J, leaving 7 bases unmatched. This CDR3 contains 15 residues.

This sequence joins TRBV10-3 and TRBJ2-3; TRBD1 matches 8 bases. Trimming removed 4 bases from V and 1 base from J; junction bases left unmatched: 4. This CDR3 has 15 residues. The germline V gene has CDR1 ENHRY and CDR2 SYGVKD. The CDR3: CAISGGRGRTDTQYF. The CDR3 nucleotides are TGTGCCATCAGTGGGGGCAGGGGGCGCACAGATACGCAGTATTTT.

The rearrangement joins TRBV19 to TRBJ2-1, with a possible D match to TRBD1 (5 bases). CDR3 size: 12 residues. The V and J ends lost 9 bases and 0 bases respectively, with 6 bases between them. Germline V gene sequence: CDR1 LNHDA, CDR2 SQIVND (reference sequence). The CDR3 sequence is CASRDSYNEQFF. The CDR3 DNA reads TGTGCCAGCAGGGACTCCTACAATGAGCAGTTCTTC. The variable domain in full, with the rest retrieved from reference TRBV19 and TRBJ2-1, is DGGITQSPKYLFRKEGQNVTLSCEQNLNHDAMYWYRQDPGQGLRLIYYSQIVNDFQKGDIAEGYSVSREKKESFPLTVTSAQKNPTAFYLCASRDSYNEQFFGPGTRLTVL.

The sample holds a few counts of this clone. The genes are TRBV2 and TRBJ2-3, with 10 bases aligning to TRBD2. CDR1 and CDR2 (germline): SNHLY, FYNNEI. The CDR3 length is 15 residues. Trimming cost V 4 bases and J 6 bases; bases outside gene matches: 7. In DNA, the CDR3 is TGTGCCAGCAGTGTGGTCCTAGCGGGAGAGGATACGCAGTATTTT. It specifies CASSVVLAGEDTQYF.